One TCR beta chain is described in this entry. Its specificity is not known. Authors' methods: Filtering was not the same, since immunoSEQ gave junction-only sequences without quality scores. TCRdb's copy holds only in-frame clones and misses some; the assay was immunoSEQ multiplex PCR. The DNA was the basis for D and trimming; V, J and clone size are from that table. Of about 1 million clones detected, 70% to 80% appear once; the ten largest clones hold about 1.5%. The record originates from a study of shared clonotypes between healthy human individuals. The study's findings and limits: The study generally estimated greater richness for naive than memory subsets.

In the CD4+ fraction, cells were divided into CD45RA+ naive and CD45RA-negative memory subsets. The material sequenced was memory CD4+ T cells sorted from blood. Described subset: CD45RA-negative fraction. This TCR was sampled from a man aged 18 to 29 in good health.

The CDR3 loop reads CASSLVDGTEAFF. As DNA, the CDR3 is TGTGCCAGCAGCTTGGTAGACGGCACTGAAGCTTTCTTT. The chain employs TRBV5-5 and TRBJ1-1, with D hard to call. Germline V gives CDR1 SGHKS, CDR2 YYEKEE (reference sequence). The CDR3 totals 13 residues. The V end lost 0 bases, the J end lost 4 bases, and 7 bases lay between the germline ends.